This T cell receptor beta chain stems from a study of molecular identifiers for immune sequencing clone quantification. It was from 20,000 to 1,000,000 sorted cells, with 10%, 30% or 50% RNA, that naive CD8 libraries came. There are many counts of this clonotype. One entry per CDR3 protein, called by TCRdb with MiXCR from the PCR reads. The repertoire has about 320,000 distinct CDR3 sequences, roughly 23% of them found once; the top ten carry about 0.79%. Trimming shortened V by 3 bases and J by 3 bases, and 8 bases separated the two germline ends. CDR1 and CDR2 from the germline V gene are SNHLY and FYNNEI. This CDR3 is built from 14 residues.

The receptor comes from a human donor in good health. Some libraries in this study had Jurkat cell RNA spiked in. This chain connects TRBV2 to TRBJ2-2; D not resolved. Source material: naive CD8+ T cells from blood, with Jurkat cell RNA spiked in. The subset here: FACS-sorted CD8+CD4-CCR7+CD45RA+ naive T cells. CDR3 nucleotides: TGTGCCAGCAGTGAGTTTAAGGACACCGGGGAGCTGTTTTTT. Translating gives CASSEFKDTGELFF.